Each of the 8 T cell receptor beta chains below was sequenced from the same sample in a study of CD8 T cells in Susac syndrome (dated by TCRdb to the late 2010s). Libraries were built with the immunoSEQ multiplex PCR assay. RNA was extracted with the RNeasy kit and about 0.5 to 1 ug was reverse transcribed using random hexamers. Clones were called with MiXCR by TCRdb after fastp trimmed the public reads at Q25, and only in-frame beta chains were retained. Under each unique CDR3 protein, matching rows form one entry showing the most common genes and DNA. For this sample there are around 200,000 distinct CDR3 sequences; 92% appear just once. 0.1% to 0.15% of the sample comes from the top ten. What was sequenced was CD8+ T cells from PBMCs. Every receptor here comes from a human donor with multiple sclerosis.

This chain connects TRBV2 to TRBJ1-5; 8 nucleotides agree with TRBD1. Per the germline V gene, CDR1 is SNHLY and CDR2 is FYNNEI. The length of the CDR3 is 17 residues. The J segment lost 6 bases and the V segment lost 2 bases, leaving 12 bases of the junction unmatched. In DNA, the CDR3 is TGTGCCAGCAGTGAAAACAAGTTAACAGGGGGAGGTCAGCCCCAGCATTTT. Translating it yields CASSENKLTGGGQPQHF.

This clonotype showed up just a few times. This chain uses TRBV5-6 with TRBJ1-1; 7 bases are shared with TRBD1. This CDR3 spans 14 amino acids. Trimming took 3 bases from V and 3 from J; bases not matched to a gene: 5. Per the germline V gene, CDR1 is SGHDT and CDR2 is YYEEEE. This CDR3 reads CASSSGTVYTEAFF. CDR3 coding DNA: TGTGCCAGCAGCTCCGGGACAGTCTACACTGAAGCTTTCTTT.

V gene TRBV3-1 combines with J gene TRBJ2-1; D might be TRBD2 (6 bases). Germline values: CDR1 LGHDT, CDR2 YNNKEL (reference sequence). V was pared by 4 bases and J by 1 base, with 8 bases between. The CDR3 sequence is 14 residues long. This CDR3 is CASSPTSSYNEQFF. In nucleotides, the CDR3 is TGTGCCAGCAGCCCGACTAGTTCCTACAATGAGCAGTTCTTC.

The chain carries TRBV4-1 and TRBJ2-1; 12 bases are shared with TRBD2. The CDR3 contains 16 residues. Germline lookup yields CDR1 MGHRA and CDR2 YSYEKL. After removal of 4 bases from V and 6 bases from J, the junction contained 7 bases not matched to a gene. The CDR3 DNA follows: TGCGCCAGCAGCCTGTATTCGGGACTAGCGGGCAATGAGCAGTTCTTC. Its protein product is CASSLYSGLAGNEQFF.

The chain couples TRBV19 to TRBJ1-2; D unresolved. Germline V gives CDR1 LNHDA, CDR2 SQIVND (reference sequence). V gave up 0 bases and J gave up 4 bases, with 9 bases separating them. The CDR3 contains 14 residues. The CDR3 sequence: CASSIDMARYGYTF. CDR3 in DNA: TGTGCCAGTAGTATAGACATGGCCCGCTATGGCTACACCTTC.

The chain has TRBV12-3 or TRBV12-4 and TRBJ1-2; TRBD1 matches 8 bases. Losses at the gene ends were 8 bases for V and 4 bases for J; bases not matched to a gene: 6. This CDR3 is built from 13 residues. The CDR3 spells CASDQGAGYGYTF. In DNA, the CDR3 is TGTGCCAGCGACCAGGGGGCCGGCTATGGCTACACCTTC.

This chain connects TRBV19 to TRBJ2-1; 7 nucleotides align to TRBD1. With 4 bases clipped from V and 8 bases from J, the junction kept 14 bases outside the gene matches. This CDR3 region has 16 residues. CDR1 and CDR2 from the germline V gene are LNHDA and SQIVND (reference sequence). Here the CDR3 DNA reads TGTGCCAGTAGTACCCCAGGGACAGAGCCTGGGGATGAGCAGTTCTTC. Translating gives CASSTPGTEPGDEQFF.

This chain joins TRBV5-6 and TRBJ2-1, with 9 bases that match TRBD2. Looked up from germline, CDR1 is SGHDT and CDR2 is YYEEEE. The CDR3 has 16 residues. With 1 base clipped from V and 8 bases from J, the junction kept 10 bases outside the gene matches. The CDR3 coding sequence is TGTGCCAGCAGCTTGATGGCGGGAGGGCCGATCGATGAGCAGTTCTTC. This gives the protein CASSLMAGGPIDEQFF.